The clone carrying this TCR beta chain was seen only a few times. The antigen is undetermined. Individual cDNA molecules received unique molecular identifiers. TCRdb re-derived calls from the 5' RACE reads in MiXCR, one entry per CDR3 protein. The sample lists 100,000 to 120,000 distinct CDR3 sequences, approximately 12% seen once, with approximately 3.5% in the top ten. This record comes from a study of early T cells in non-severe SARS-CoV-2 infection. Study summary: Bulk RNA isolated from unsorted whole blood underwent sequencing; chains were not paired. General study findings and limits: VDJdb matching favored anti-spike CD8 responses, missing private and CD4 specificities.

This CDR3 is built from 12 residues. Germline CDR1 MNHEY, CDR2 SMNVEV (reference sequence). With 7 bases removed from V and 9 bases from J, the gap between germline ends came to 15 bases. The rearrangement joins TRBV27 to TRBJ2-5; tentative D call: TRBD2 (6 bases). This TCR was sampled from an adult who was a healthcare worker with PCR-confirmed SARS-CoV-2 infection or an uninfected control (not recorded which). The specimen comprised whole blood, sampled at baseline. This CDR3 reads CASTDYRGSQYF. CDR3 bases: TGTGCCAGCACGGACTACCGCGGGTCCCAGTACTTC.